Below, 23 T cell receptor beta chains from the same sample are listed, as sequenced in a study of metastatic and nonmetastatic thyroid tumors. With MiXCR, TCRdb reprocessed the PCR reads. The sample yields approximately 30,000 clones, 3.7% seen once. All patients were treatment-naive before thyroid surgery. Sample: blood. Source of these receptors: a male donor with papillary thyroid cancer or a benign thyroid nodule (not recorded which). Some clones in this sample may be carry-over from other donors' samples.

In this sample, this clone turned up a few times. This chain uses TRBV6-1 with TRBJ2-2, with D uncertain. The ends were cut back, 8 bases at V and 3 bases at J, with 10 bases in the middle. This CDR3 has 13 amino acids. Germline-derived CDR1 and CDR2 are MNHNS and SASEGT. The CDR3: CASSHTDTGELFF. The CDR3 DNA reads as TGTGCCAGCTCCCACACCGACACCGGGGAGCTGTTTTTT.

This clone showed up just a few times. The conserved final phenylalanine or tryptophan is absent from the CDR3, which likely points to a read error. This chain joins TRBV6-1 and TRBJ2-1; D not resolved. The DNA matches TRBJ2-7 better at its end, which makes the J call doubtful. Looked up from germline, CDR1 is MNHNS and CDR2 is SASEGT. This CDR3 is 11 amino acids long. CDR3 DNA sequence: TGTGCCAGCACTAACACAAATGAGCAGTACTTG. It is translated as CASTNTNEQYL.

DNA of the CDR3: TGTGCCACCAGCATATTTGCAGGTATGGTGGGTTGGGGCACTGAAGCTTTCTTT. It encodes CATSIFAGMVGWGTEAFF. V and J are TRBV15 and TRBJ1-1; D gene uncertain. Germline CDR1 LNHNV, CDR2 YYDKDF (reference sequence). V was pared by 4 bases and J by 4 bases, with 25 bases between. The CDR3 runs to 18 residues.

This clone was counted at least ten times. The rearrangement links TRBV7-8 to TRBJ2-3; D remains unclear. Germline V gene data show CDR1 as SGHVS and CDR2 as FQNEAQ. The CDR3 spans 14 residues. Trimming removed 3 bases at V and 0 bases at J, with 7 bases between. CDR3 protein: CASSFPSSTDTQYF. DNA for the CDR3: TGTGCCAGCAGCTTTCCCTCGAGCACAGATACGCAGTATTTT.

This clone was detected many times. The chain combines TRBV4-3 with TRBJ1-6, with D hard to call. Germline V gene lookup returns CDR1 LGHNA and CDR2 YSLEER. The ends were cut back, 0 bases at V and 10 bases at J, with 10 bases in the middle. This CDR3 region has 14 residues. The CDR3 sequence is CASSQEVTDSPLHF. As DNA, the CDR3 is TGCGCCAGCAGCCAAGAAGTAACGGACTCACCCCTCCACTTT.

This clone qualifies as medium-sized (0.01 to 0.1%). J is TRBJ2-7 and V is TRBV12-3 or TRBV12-4; the match to TRBD1 covers 7 bases. Trimming at V came to 3 bases and at J to 3 bases, leaving 5 bases not matched to a gene. CDR3 length: 14 amino acids. The CDR3 DNA reads TGTGCCAGCAGTTTGGGACAGCCTAGCTACGAGCAGTACTTC. The encoded protein is CASSLGQPSYEQYF.

This clone appeared many times. V usage is TRBV12-3 or TRBV12-4 and J usage is TRBJ1-2, with a tentative D call TRBD1 (5 bases). There are 14 residues in the CDR3. V was cut by 4 bases and J by 8 bases, with 17 bases left in between. The CDR3 DNA reads as TGTGCCAGCAGTTGGACATCTGGGACGCTGGGCTACACCTTC. It yields the protein CASSWTSGTLGYTF.

This clone was seen ten or more times. For the CDR3, the DNA is TGTGCCACCAGCAGAGATCCCAGGGAAGAGACCCAGTACTTC. This codes for CATSRDPREETQYF. J is TRBJ2-5 and V is TRBV15, with D possibly being TRBD1 (5 bases). The germline V and J ends were trimmed by 0 bases and 3 bases, with 8 bases remaining between them. Per germline, CDR1 LNHNV and CDR2 YYDKDF (reference sequence). The CDR3 length is 14 residues. The full variable domain, in which reference TRBV15 and TRBJ2-5 provide the parts outside the CDR3, is DAMVIQNPRYQVTQFGKPVTLSCSQTLNHNVMYWYQQKSSQAPKLLFHYYDKDFNNEADTPDNFQSRRPNTSFCFLDIRSPGLGDTAMYLCATSRDPREETQYFGPGTRLLVL.

This clone has more than one count but fewer than ten. The genes are TRBV5-6 and TRBJ2-5, with D possibly matching TRBD1 (5 bases). The CDR3 sequence is 14 residues long. CDR1 is SGHDT, CDR2 YYEEEE, per germline. V was trimmed by 5 bases and J by 1 base, leaving 12 bases between them. CDR3 loop: CASSLQEPQETQYF. The CDR3 coding sequence is TGTGCCAGCAGTCTACAGGAGCCCCAAGAGACCCAGTACTTC.

This clone appeared many times. This chain joins TRBV4-1 and TRBJ2-2; unclear D gene. Germline loops: CDR1 MGHRA, CDR2 YSYEKL. V was cut by 1 base and J by 7 bases, with 4 bases left in between. CDR3 length: 12 amino acids. The chain's CDR3 is CASSQAFGELFF. DNA for the CDR3: TGCGCCAGCAGCCAAGCATTCGGGGAGCTGTTTTTT.

This clone was seen at least ten times. A read error is possible here, since a much larger clone lies one base away. The chain employs TRBV15 and TRBJ2-6; D possibly matches TRBD1 or TRBD2 (5 bases each). CDR3 length: 18 residues. Germline-derived CDR1 and CDR2 are LNHNV and YYDKDF (reference sequence). The CDR3 DNA reads as TGTGCCGCCAGCAGAGATTCTGAGGGGTACTCTGGGGCCAACGTCCTGACTTTC. Encoded protein: CAASRDSEGYSGANVLTF.

This clone is medium-sized in the sample. The chain is built from TRBV28 and TRBJ1-1; the D gene is possibly TRBD1 (6 bases). Germline CDR1 MDHEN, CDR2 SYDVKM. Trimming shortened V by 6 bases and J by 5 bases, and 16 bases separated the two germline ends. The CDR3 is made up of 14 amino acids. The CDR3 is CASSLRGEVTEAFF. In DNA form, the CDR3 reads TGTGCCAGCAGCCTTAGGGGGGAGGTGACTGAAGCTTTCTTT.

This clone was recorded many times. An end of the junction does not agree with germline; a read error may underlie this. This same CDR3 is encoded by further DNA sequences in the sample. The CDR3 coding sequence is TGCGCCTGGAGTGTAAACGACGGGAAACTGTTTTTT. Its translation is CAWSVNDGKLFF. V gene TRBV30 combines with J gene TRBJ1-4; D gene unclear. CDR1 is GTSNPN, CDR2 SVGIG, per germline (reference sequence). The CDR3 loop spans 12 amino acids.

This clone showed up just a few times. J is TRBJ1-2 and V is TRBV6-2 or TRBV6-3, with D possibly being TRBD1 (5 bases). Germline V gives CDR1 MNHEY, CDR2 SVGEGT. The CDR3 covers 11 residues. The ends were cut back, 5 bases at V and 9 bases at J, with 10 bases in the middle. The CDR3 here is CASSPGLCYTF. CDR3 bases: TGTGCCAGCAGTCCAGGGTTGTGCTACACCTTC.

This clone occurred a few times. The CDR3 bases are TGCGCCAGCAGCTTGGGACACTCAGGGCCAGATACGCAGTATTTT. Translation: CASSLGHSGPDTQYF. The chain has TRBV5-1 and TRBJ2-3, with D maybe TRBD1 (5 bases). Per germline, CDR1 SGHRS and CDR2 YFSETQ. The CDR3 contains 15 residues. Trimming shortened V by 0 bases and J by 4 bases, and 12 bases separated the two germline ends.

This clone was observed many times. The chain combines TRBV30 with TRBJ2-7, with D perhaps TRBD1 or TRBD2 (5 bases each). V was pared by 2 bases and J by 4 bases, with 9 bases between. Germline V lookup: CDR1 GTSNPN, CDR2 SVGIG (reference sequence). This CDR3 spans 12 amino acids. CDR3: CAWSLRGYEQYF. The CDR3 bases are TGTGCCTGGAGTCTGAGGGGTTACGAGCAGTACTTC.

CDR3 nucleotides: TGTGCCAGCAGAGAACTAGCGGGGCTGAGCACAGATACGCAGTATTTT. Translation: CASRELAGLSTDTQYF. V usage is TRBV6-2 or TRBV6-3 and J usage is TRBJ2-3; 10 bases match TRBD2. Germline-derived CDR1 and CDR2 are MNHEY and SVGEGT. The ends lost 6 bases at V and 0 bases at J; junction bases unmatched: 6. The CDR3 contains 16 residues.

The genes are TRBV7-9 and TRBJ1-4, with D possibly TRBD1 on 5 matching bases. This CDR3 is 14 amino acids long. The germline gives CDR1 SEHNR, CDR2 FQNEAQ (reference sequence). The V end was cut by 0 bases, the J end by 8 bases, with 10 bases between. CDR3 sequence: CASSLAQGLEKLFF. DNA of the CDR3: TGTGCCAGCAGCTTAGCCCAGGGTTTGGAAAAACTGTTTTTT.

This clone was detected ten times or more. The chain is built from TRBV18 and TRBJ1-6; 7 nucleotides align to TRBD1. The germline CDR1 and CDR2 sequences are KGHSH and LQKENI. The junction had 1 base not matched to a gene; V was cut back by 2 bases and J by 6 bases. The CDR3 consists of 14 residues. This chain's CDR3 is CASSPGTVNSPLHF. CDR3 nucleotide sequence: TGTGCCAGCTCACCAGGGACAGTTAATTCACCCCTCCACTTT.

In its sample, this clone was seen a few times. One junction end does not reproduce the germline sequence, and a read error may be involved. The chain recombines TRBV25-1 with TRBJ2-7; TRBD1 agrees at 10 bases. CDR1 and CDR2 (germline): MGHDK, SYGVNS. This CDR3 comprises 12 residues. DNA for the CDR3: TGTGCAAGCAGAGGACAGGGGGGCGAGAAGTACTTC. Protein product: CASRGQGGEKYF.

This clone was recorded many times. The chain uses TRBV5-4 and TRBJ2-3; 9 nucleotides agree with TRBD1. This CDR3 region has 13 residues. Per germline, CDR1 SGHNT and CDR2 YYREEE (reference sequence). J lost 5 bases, V lost 5 bases, and 3 bases had no gene match. This chain's CDR3 is CASRRTGVDTQYF. The CDR3 bases are TGTGCCAGCAGAAGGACAGGGGTAGATACGCAGTATTTT.

This clone showed up many times. The V gene is TRBV10-1, the J gene TRBJ2-2, with D unresolved. The CDR3 spans 12 residues. V was shortened by 5 bases and J by 7 bases, with 8 bases between the two germline ends. Germline V CDR1 and CDR2: WNHNN, SYGVQD (reference sequence). The CDR3 protein is CASSSGHGELFF. The CDR3 nucleotides are TGCGCCAGCAGTTCAGGTCACGGGGAGCTGTTTTTT.

The chain uses TRBV20-1 and TRBJ2-7; perhaps TRBD2 as D (6 bases). The CDR3 spans 14 residues. The V end was cut by 4 bases, the J end by 2 bases, with 15 bases between. Germline-derived CDR1 and CDR2 are DFQATT and SNEGSKA (reference sequence). The CDR3 region has the DNA TGCAGTGCTATAGATAAGGGAGGACCCTACGAGCAGTACTTC. It yields the protein CSAIDKGGPYEQYF.